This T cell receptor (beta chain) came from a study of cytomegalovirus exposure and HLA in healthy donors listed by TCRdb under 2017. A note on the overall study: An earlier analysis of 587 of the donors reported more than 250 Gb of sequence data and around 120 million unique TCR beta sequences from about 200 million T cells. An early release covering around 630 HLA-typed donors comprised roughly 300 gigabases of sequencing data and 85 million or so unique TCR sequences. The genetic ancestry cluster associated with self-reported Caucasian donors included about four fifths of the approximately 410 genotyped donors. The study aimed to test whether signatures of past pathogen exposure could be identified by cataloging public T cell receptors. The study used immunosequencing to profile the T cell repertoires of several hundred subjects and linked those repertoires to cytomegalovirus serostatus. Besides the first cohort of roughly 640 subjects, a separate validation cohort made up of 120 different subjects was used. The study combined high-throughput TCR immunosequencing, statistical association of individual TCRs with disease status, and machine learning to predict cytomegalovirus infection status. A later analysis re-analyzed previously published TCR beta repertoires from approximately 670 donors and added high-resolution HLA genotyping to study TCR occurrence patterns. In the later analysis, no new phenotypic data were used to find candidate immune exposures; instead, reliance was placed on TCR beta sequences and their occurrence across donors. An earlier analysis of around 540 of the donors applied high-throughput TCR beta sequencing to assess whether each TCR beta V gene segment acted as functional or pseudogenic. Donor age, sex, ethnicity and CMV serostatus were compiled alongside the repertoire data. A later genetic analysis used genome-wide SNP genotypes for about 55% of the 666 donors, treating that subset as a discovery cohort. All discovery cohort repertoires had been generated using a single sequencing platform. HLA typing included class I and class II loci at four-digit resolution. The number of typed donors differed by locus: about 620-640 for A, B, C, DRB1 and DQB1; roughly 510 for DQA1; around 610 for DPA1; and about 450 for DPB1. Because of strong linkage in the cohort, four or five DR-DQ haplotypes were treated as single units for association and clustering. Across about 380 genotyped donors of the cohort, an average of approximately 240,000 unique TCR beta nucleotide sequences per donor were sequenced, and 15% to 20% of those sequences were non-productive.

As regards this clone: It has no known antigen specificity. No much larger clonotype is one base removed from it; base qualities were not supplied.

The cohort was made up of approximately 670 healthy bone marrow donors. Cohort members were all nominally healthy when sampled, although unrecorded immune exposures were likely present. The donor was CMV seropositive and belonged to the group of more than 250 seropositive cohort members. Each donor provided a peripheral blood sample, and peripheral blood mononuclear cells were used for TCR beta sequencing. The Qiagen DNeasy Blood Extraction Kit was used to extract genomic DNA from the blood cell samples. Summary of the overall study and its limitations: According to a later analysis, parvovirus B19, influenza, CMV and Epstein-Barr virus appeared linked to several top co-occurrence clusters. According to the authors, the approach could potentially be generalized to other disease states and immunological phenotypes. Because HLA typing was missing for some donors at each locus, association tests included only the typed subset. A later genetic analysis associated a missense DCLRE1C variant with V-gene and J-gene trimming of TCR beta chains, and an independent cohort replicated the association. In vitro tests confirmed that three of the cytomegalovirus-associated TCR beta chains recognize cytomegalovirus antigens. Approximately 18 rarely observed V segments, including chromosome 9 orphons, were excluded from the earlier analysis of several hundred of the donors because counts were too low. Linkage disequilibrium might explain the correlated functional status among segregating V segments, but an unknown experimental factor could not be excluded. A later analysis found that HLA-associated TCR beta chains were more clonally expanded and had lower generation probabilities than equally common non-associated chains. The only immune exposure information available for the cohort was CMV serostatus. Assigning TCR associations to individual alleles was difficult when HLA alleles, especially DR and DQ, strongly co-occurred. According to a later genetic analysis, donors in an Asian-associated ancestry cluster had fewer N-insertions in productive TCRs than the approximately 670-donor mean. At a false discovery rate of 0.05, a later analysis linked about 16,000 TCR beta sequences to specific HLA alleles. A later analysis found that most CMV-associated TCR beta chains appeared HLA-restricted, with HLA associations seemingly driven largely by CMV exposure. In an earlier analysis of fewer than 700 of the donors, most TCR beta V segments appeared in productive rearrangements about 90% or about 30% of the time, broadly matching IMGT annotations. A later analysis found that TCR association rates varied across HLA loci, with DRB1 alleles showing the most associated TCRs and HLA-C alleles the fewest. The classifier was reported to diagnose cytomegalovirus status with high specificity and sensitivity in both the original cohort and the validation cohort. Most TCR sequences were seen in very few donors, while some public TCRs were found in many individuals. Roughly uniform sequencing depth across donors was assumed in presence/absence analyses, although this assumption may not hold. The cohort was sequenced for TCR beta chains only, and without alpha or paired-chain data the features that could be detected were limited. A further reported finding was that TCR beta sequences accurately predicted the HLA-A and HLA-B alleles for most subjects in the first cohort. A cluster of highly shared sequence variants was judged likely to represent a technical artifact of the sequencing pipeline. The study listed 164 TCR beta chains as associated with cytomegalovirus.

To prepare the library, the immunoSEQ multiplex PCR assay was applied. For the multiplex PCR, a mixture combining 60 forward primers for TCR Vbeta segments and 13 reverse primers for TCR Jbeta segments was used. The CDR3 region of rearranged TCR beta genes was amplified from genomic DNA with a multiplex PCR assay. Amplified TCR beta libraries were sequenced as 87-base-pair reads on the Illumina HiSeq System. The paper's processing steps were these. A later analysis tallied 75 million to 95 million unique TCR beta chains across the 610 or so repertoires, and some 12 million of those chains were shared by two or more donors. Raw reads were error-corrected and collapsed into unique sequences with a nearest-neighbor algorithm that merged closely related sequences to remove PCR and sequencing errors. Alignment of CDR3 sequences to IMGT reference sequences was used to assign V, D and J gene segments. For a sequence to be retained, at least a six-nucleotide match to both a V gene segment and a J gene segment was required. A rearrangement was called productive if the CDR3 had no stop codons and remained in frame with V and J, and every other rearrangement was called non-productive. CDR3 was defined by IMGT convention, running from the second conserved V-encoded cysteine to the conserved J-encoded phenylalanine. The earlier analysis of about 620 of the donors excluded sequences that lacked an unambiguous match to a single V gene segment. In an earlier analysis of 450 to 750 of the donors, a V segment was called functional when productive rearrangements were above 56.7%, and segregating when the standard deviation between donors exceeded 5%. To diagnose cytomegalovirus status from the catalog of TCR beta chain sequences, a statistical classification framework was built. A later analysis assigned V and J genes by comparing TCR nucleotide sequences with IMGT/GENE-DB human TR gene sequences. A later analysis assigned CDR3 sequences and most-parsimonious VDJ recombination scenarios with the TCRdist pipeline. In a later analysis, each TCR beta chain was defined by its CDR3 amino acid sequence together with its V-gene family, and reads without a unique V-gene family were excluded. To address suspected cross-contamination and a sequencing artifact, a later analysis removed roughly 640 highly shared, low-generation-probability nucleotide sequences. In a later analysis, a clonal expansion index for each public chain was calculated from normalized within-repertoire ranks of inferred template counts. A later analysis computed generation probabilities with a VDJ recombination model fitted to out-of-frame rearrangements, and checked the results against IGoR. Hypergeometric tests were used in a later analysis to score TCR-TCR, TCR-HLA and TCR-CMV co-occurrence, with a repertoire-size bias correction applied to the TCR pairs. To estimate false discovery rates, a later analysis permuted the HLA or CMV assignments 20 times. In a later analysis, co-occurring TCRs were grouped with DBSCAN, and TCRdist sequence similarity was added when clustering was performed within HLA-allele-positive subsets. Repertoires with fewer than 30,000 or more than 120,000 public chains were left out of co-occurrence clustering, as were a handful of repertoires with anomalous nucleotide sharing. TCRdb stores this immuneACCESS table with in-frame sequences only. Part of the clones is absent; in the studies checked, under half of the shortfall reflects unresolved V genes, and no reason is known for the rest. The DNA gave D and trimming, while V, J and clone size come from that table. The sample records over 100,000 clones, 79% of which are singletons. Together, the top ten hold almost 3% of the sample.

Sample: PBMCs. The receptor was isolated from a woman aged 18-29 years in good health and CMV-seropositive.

CDR3 protein: CASSMGAGVEDTQYF. The DNA is as follows: TGTGCCAGTAGTATGGGGGCAGGGGTGGAGGATACGCAGTATTTT. The chain uses TRBV19 and TRBJ2-3; the D gene is perhaps TRBD1, from 6 matching bases. The CDR3, from cysteine to phenylalanine, totals 15 residues. Just CDR3 DNA is preserved here, 45 bases in frame from base 1. The germline V gene (reference sequence) provides CDR1 LNHDA and CDR2 SQIVND. V is clipped by 3 bases and J by 6 bases, and the sequence between their germline boundaries is 16 bases long. Where the CDR3 stops, the reference TRBV19 and TRBJ2-3 genes take over; the full variable domain is DGGITQSPKYLFRKEGQNVTLSCEQNLNHDAMYWYRQDPGQGLRLIYYSQIVNDFQKGDIAEGYSVSREKKESFPLTVTSAQKNPTAFYLCASSMGAGVEDTQYFGPGTRLTVL.